Below are 30 T cell receptor beta chains sequenced from a single sample in a study of graft-versus-host responses after intestinal transplantation. Some clones are missing from TCRdb's copy, which holds only in-frame ones; the method was immunoSEQ multiplex PCR. The sample lists over 85,000 clones; approximately 94% were seen once. Which antigens these TCRs recognize remains unknown. Sequences were derived from unstimulated CD4+ T cells sorted from spleen or lymph node cells, sampled before transplant. These receptors all come from a human donor who was the organ donor for an intestinal transplant.

In regard to this clone: The sample holds other DNA sequences that translate to the same CDR3. This chain uses TRBV18 with TRBJ2-5; D might be TRBD2 (5 bases). Trimming took off 2 bases at V and 2 bases at J, with 6 bases between the two ends. The germline V gene encodes CDR1 KGHSH and CDR2 LQKENI. The CDR3 sequence is 13 residues long. Here the CDR3 reads CASSPGSQETQYF. CDR3 nucleotide sequence: TGTGCCAGCTCACCAGGGAGTCAAGAGACCCAGTACTTC.

This rearrangement joins TRBV25-1 to TRBJ2-5, with D possibly matching TRBD1 (6 bases). Germline V gives CDR1 MGHDK, CDR2 SYGVNS. V gave up 6 bases and J gave up 4 bases, with 15 bases separating them. The length of the CDR3 is 14 residues. The CDR3, as DNA: TGTGCCAGCAGCGTTACAGGGTCCAGAGAGACCCAGTACTTC. Encoded protein: CASSVTGSRETQYF.

J is TRBJ2-3 and V is TRBV10-1; no reliable D call. Germline V gene data show CDR1 as WNHNN and CDR2 as SYGVQD (reference sequence). Trimming took off 4 bases at V and 2 bases at J, with 16 bases between the two ends. The CDR3 consists of 16 residues. CDR3 loop: CASSVRRAGPTDTQYF. The DNA for the CDR3 is TGCGCCAGCAGTGTCCGCCGGGCAGGTCCCACAGATACGCAGTATTTT.

The chain employs TRBV5-1 and TRBJ1-3, with TRBD1 matching over 7 bases. Germline CDR1 and CDR2: SGHRS and YFSETQ. There are 18 residues in the CDR3. Trimming at V came to 4 bases and at J to 1 base, leaving 14 bases not matched to a gene. Written as DNA, the CDR3 is TGCGCCAGCAGCCCTACCGGACAGGCCACTTTTTCTGGAAACACCATATATTTT. Translation gives CASSPTGQATFSGNTIYF.

This chain links TRBV5-4 with TRBJ2-7; TRBD2 is a possible D gene (5 bases). Trimming pared 2 bases from V and 4 bases from J, leaving 13 bases between. CDR1 and CDR2 (germline): SGHNT, YYREEE (reference sequence). This CDR3 has 14 residues. This CDR3 is CASSFAGLGYEQYF. In DNA form, the CDR3 reads TGTGCCAGCAGCTTCGCGGGCTTAGGTTACGAGCAGTACTTC.

The chain carries TRBV7-8 and TRBJ1-1; maybe TRBD1 (6 bases). The CDR3 has 13 amino acids. Germline V gene lookup returns CDR1 SGHVS and CDR2 FQNEAQ. V shed 2 bases and J shed 5 bases, with 9 bases lying between them. The CDR3 is CASSLNRDTEAFF. The DNA for the CDR3 is TGTGCCAGCAGCTTAAACAGGGATACTGAAGCTTTCTTT.

The chain's CDR3 is CASNDQLNTEAFF. In nucleotides, the CDR3 is TGTGCCAGCAATGATCAGTTGAACACTGAAGCTTTCTTT. The V and J genes are TRBV25-1 and TRBJ1-1, with unresolved D. CDR3 length: 13 residues. The V end was cut by 7 bases, the J end by 0 bases, with 9 bases between. CDR1 is MGHDK and CDR2 is SYGVNS in the germline V gene.

The chain carries TRBV6-5 and TRBJ1-1; D gene uncertain. Germline CDR1 is MNHEY and CDR2 is SVGAGI. Trimming removed 0 bases at V and 3 bases at J, with 11 bases between. This CDR3 is built from 15 residues. This CDR3 reads CASSYSPSTYTEAFF. The DNA of the CDR3 is TGTGCCAGCAGTTACTCGCCCAGTACGTACACTGAAGCTTTCTTT.

The chain combines TRBV7-2 with TRBJ1-2; weak D call: TRBD1 (5 bases). The germline CDR1 and CDR2 sequences are SGHTA and FQGNSA. V gave up 4 bases and J gave up 4 bases, with 13 bases separating them. CDR3 length: 14 amino acids. CDR3 in DNA: TGTGCCAGCAGCTCCGGGACGGACGTCTATGGCTACACCTTC. It encodes CASSSGTDVYGYTF.

Worth noting for this clone: The same CDR3 is also encoded by other DNA sequences in this sample. The rearrangement links TRBV5-8 to TRBJ2-2, with D perhaps matching TRBD2 (6 bases). This CDR3 is built from 15 residues. Trimming pared 4 bases from V and 4 bases from J, leaving 14 bases between. Germline V lookup: CDR1 SGHTS, CDR2 YDEGEE. CDR3 sequence: CASSLALAGTGELFF. As DNA, the CDR3 is TGTGCCAGCAGCCTGGCACTAGCCGGCACCGGGGAGCTGTTTTTT.

This rearrangement joins TRBV19 to TRBJ2-7, with unresolved D. Trimming took off 6 bases at V and 0 bases at J, with 15 bases between the two ends. CDR3 length: 15 residues. Germline V gene sequence: CDR1 LNHDA, CDR2 SQIVND (reference sequence). The DNA for the CDR3 is TGTGCCAGTAGGGGCCAGAGTGGCCCCTCCTACGAGCAGTACTTC. It encodes CASRGQSGPSYEQYF.

This chain joins TRBV6-6 and TRBJ1-2; TRBD1 agrees at 9 bases. Trimming at V came to 0 bases and at J to 2 bases, leaving 4 bases not matched to a gene. The CDR3 has 16 amino acids. CDR1 MNHNY and CDR2 SVGAGI come from the germline V gene (reference sequence). The CDR3 DNA follows: TGTGCCAGCAGTTACTCGAAACAGGGGGCGAACTATGGCTACACCTTC. Its translation is CASSYSKQGANYGYTF.

DNA for the CDR3: TGTGCCAGCAGTTTTCTCCGGGACACAACCTACGAGCAGTACTTC. Amino acids: CASSFLRDTTYEQYF. This sequence joins TRBV6-1 and TRBJ2-7; D may be TRBD1 (6 bases). CDR1 and CDR2 from the germline V gene are MNHNS and SASEGT. The CDR3 has 15 residues. Trimming cost V 5 bases and J 2 bases, with 16 bases left between them.

This chain joins TRBV10-3 and TRBJ1-1, with a weak D call TRBD1 (5 bases). Deletions cut 9 bases from V and 5 bases from J, with 16 bases between. CDR3 size: 13 residues. The V gene's germline CDR1 is ENHRY and CDR2 SYGVKD. The CDR3 spells CAIGRGIGTEAFF. In DNA form, the CDR3 reads TGTGCCATTGGACGGGGGATTGGGACTGAAGCTTTCTTT.

The genes are TRBV7-8 and TRBJ2-3, with 9 nucleotides matching TRBD1. The CDR3 extends over 16 amino acids. Trimming removed 0 bases from V and 5 bases from J; junction bases left unmatched: 6. The germline V gene encodes CDR1 SGHVS and CDR2 FQNEAQ. The CDR3 sequence: CASSLADRGLGDTQYF. CDR3 in DNA: TGTGCCAGCAGCTTAGCGGACAGGGGTCTTGGAGATACGCAGTATTTT.

The rearrangement joins TRBV28 to TRBJ1-6; D is possibly TRBD1 (5 bases). CDR3 length: 19 amino acids. Trimming removed 2 bases from V and 7 bases from J, with 24 bases in between. Germline-derived CDR1 and CDR2 are MDHEN and SYDVKM. The CDR3 protein is CASSLGGGGLQGGNSPLHF. The DNA for the CDR3 is TGTGCCAGCAGTTTAGGTGGCGGCGGACTCCAGGGTGGGAATTCACCCCTCCACTTT. The variable domain in full, with the rest retrieved from reference TRBV28 and TRBJ1-6, is DVKVTQSSRYLVKRTGEKVFLECVQDMDHENMFWYRQDPGLGLRLIYFSYDVKMKEKGDIPEGYSVSREKKERFSLILESASTNQTSMYLCASSLGGGGLQGGNSPLHFGNGTRLTVT.

The chain uses TRBV19 and TRBJ2-2, with TRBD1 matching 7 bases. Trimming at V came to 7 bases and at J to 2 bases, leaving 7 bases not matched to a gene. The V gene's germline CDR1 is LNHDA and CDR2 SQIVND (reference sequence). There are 15 residues in the CDR3. CDR3 DNA: TGTGCCAGTACCCGGACAGGTTTTAACACCGGGGAGCTGTTTTTT. Translating gives CASTRTGFNTGELFF.

Regarding this clone: Additional DNA sequences in this sample encode the identical CDR3. The rearrangement links TRBV28 to TRBJ1-1; TRBD1 aligns across 9 bases. V shed 5 bases, J shed 5 bases, and the junction held 6 bases outside the gene matches. Germline V CDR1 and CDR2: MDHEN, SYDVKM. The CDR3 is made up of 14 amino acids. The CDR3 protein is CASSGPTGGTEAFF. DNA for the CDR3: TGTGCCAGCAGTGGGCCGACAGGGGGGACTGAAGCTTTCTTT.

The chain joins TRBV5-1 to TRBJ2-1, with 8 bases fitting TRBD2. Germline V gene sequence: CDR1 SGHRS, CDR2 YFSETQ. The junction had 3 bases not matched to a gene; V was cut back by 0 bases and J by 4 bases. The CDR3 consists of 15 residues. CDR3 in amino acids: CASSLVAGGYNEQFF. The CDR3 DNA sequence: TGCGCCAGCAGCTTGGTGGCGGGGGGATACAATGAGCAGTTCTTC.

The chain employs TRBV18 and TRBJ1-2, with 7 bases identical to TRBD1. Germline V lookup: CDR1 KGHSH, CDR2 LQKENI. The trim removed 5 bases at V and 6 bases at J, leaving 3 bases unmatched. This CDR3 has 12 residues. The CDR3 region is CASSRDRDGYTF. In nucleotides, the CDR3 is TGTGCCAGCTCAAGGGACAGAGATGGCTACACCTTC.

This chain links TRBV30 with TRBJ1-2, with D unclear. The germline gives CDR1 GTSNPN, CDR2 SVGIG (reference sequence). The V and J ends lost 2 bases and 2 bases respectively, with 18 bases between them. CDR3 length: 16 residues. CDR3 loop: CAWSSVRPSSNYGYTF. The CDR3 coding sequence is TGTGCCTGGAGTAGTGTCCGCCCAAGCTCGAACTATGGCTACACCTTC.

The V gene is TRBV10-1, the J gene TRBJ2-7; D call uncertain. From germline, CDR1 is WNHNN and CDR2 SYGVQD (reference sequence). V was trimmed by 0 bases and J by 1 base, leaving 7 bases between them. This CDR3 contains 14 residues. CDR3 region: CASSESGQSYEQYF. The CDR3, as DNA: TGCGCCAGCAGTGAGTCAGGGCAGTCCTACGAGCAGTACTTC.

The CDR3 DNA is TGTGCCAGCTCACCACCTTATGGGGCGGAAAAGCAGTACTTC. Protein product: CASSPPYGAEKQYF. The chain carries TRBV18 and TRBJ2-7, with D tentatively TRBD1 (5 bases). CDR3 length: 14 amino acids. The germline gives CDR1 KGHSH, CDR2 LQKENI. Trimming took 0 bases from V and 8 from J, leaving 14 bases between them. Full variable domain (remainder filled in from reference TRBV18 and TRBJ2-7): NAGVMQNPRHLVRRRGQEARLRCSPMKGHSHVYWYRQLPEEGLKFMVYLQKENIIDESGMPKERFSAEFPKEGPSILRIQQVVRGDSAAYFCASSPPYGAEKQYFGPGTRLTVT.

The gene calls are TRBV2 and TRBJ2-5; 7 bases line up with TRBD2. The CDR3 has 14 residues. V lost 3 bases to trimming and J lost 5 bases; unmatched junction nucleotides: 6. The germline V gene has CDR1 SNHLY and CDR2 FYNNEI. The CDR3 reads CASSDPGGPETQYF. CDR3 sequence (DNA): TGTGCCAGCAGTGACCCGGGGGGACCTGAGACCCAGTACTTC.

V is TRBV18 and J is TRBJ1-3, with 7 bases fitting TRBD1. The junction had 3 bases not matched to a gene; V was cut back by 3 bases and J by 4 bases. The germline CDR1 and CDR2 sequences are KGHSH and LQKENI. This CDR3 comprises 14 residues. The CDR3 region has the DNA TGTGCCAGCTCACCCGGGACAGAAGGAAACACCATATATTTT. Protein product: CASSPGTEGNTIYF.

The V call is TRBV7-7, the J call TRBJ2-1; TRBD2 agrees at 11 bases. Germline loops: CDR1 SSHAT, CDR2 FNYEAQ (reference sequence). The ends lost 11 bases at V and 1 base at J; junction bases unmatched: 13. This CDR3 region has 17 residues. The CDR3 nucleotides read TGTGCCGTGGGGGCTAGCGGGGGGTTGACTTCCTACAATGAGCAGTTCTTC. This translates into CAVGASGGLTSYNEQFF.

Only one count was recorded for this clone. The chain recombines TRBV19 with TRBJ2-2; D gene uncertain. Germline lookup yields CDR1 LNHDA and CDR2 SQIVND (reference sequence). Trimming took off 3 bases at V and 6 bases at J, with 17 bases between the two ends. This CDR3 contains 16 residues. As DNA, the CDR3 is TGTGCCAGTAGTATTATGGGAAGCTTCCTCCCCGGGGAGCTGTTTTTT. Amino acids: CASSIMGSFLPGELFF.

The V gene is TRBV5-4, the J gene TRBJ2-7, with a weak D call TRBD1 (5 bases). The CDR3 sequence is 13 residues long. The ends were cut back, 3 bases at V and 2 bases at J, with 9 bases in the middle. Germline V lookup: CDR1 SGHNT, CDR2 YYREEE (reference sequence). CDR3 sequence: CASSSQGAYEQYF. The CDR3 DNA sequence: TGTGCCAGCAGCTCCCAGGGCGCCTACGAGCAGTACTTC. Full variable domain (missing parts from reference TRBV5-4 and TRBJ2-7): ETGVTQSPTHLIKTRGQQVTLRCSSQSGHNTVSWYQQALGQGPQFIFQYYREEENGRGNFPPRFSGLQFPNYSSELNVNALELDDSALYLCASSSQGAYEQYFGPGTRLTVT.

The V and J genes are TRBV2 and TRBJ1-5, with D possibly matching TRBD1 (5 bases). There are 15 residues in the CDR3. V dropped 4 bases and J dropped 0 bases, with 10 bases sitting between them. Germline assignment: CDR1 SNHLY and CDR2 FYNNEI. The CDR3 DNA follows: TGTGCCAGCAGTGGGCAGGGAAGTAGCAATCAGCCCCAGCATTTT. Translating it yields CASSGQGSSNQPQHF.

The genes are TRBV14 and TRBJ2-7; 10 nucleotides agree with TRBD1. V lost 4 bases to trimming and J lost 4 bases; unmatched junction nucleotides: 7. This CDR3 contains 15 residues. CDR1 is SGHDN and CDR2 is FVKESK in the germline V gene. CDR3 in DNA: TGTGCCAGCAGCCCAAACCGGGACAGGGGATACGAGCAGTACTTC. Translating gives CASSPNRDRGYEQYF.